This TCR beta chain was captured by sequencing in a study of immune evolution from preneoplasia to lung adenocarcinoma. Resections took place in Japan or China from the mid-2010s to the late 2010s. After pathologic assessment, macro-dissection selected premalignant or tumor cells for extraction. Findings and caveats of the study: Later-stage lesions appeared to have more T cells, more diversity, less clonality. Top clone frequencies peaked in normal lung, apparently declining through invasive adenocarcinoma.

Some clones are missing from TCRdb's copy, which holds only in-frame ones; the method was immunoSEQ multiplex PCR. The data contain approximately 7,000 clones, 75% to 90% of them seen just once; the ten biggest clones take up 3.6%. Concerning this clone itself: Its antigen is as yet unknown.

Deletions cut 5 bases from V and 1 base from J, with 14 bases between. Germline assignment: CDR1 MNHEY and CDR2 SMNVEV (reference sequence). The CDR3 consists of 15 residues. The chain uses TRBV27 and TRBJ2-5; D may correspond to TRBD1 or TRBD2 (6 bases each). Sample: FFPE invasive lung adenocarcinoma tissue. This clonotype was obtained from a person between 55 and 70 years old with lung adenocarcinoma. This CDR3 reads CASSRGRVSQETQYF. The CDR3 coding sequence is TGTGCCAGCAGTCGGGGGCGCGTGAGCCAAGAGACCCAGTACTTC.